Given below is one T cell receptor (beta chain) in context. Stable hyperthyroidism: no ophthalmopathy progression over 18 months of follow-up. CDR3 size: 13 residues. The V and J ends lost 6 bases and 8 bases respectively, with 13 bases between them. This entry is derived from a study of T cells in Graves' hyperthyroidism and ophthalmopathy. TCR beta CDR3 region amplification was performed from RNA transcripts. TCR CDR3 underwent first-round RT-PCR with the HTBI primer set. TCRdb re-called the multiplex PCR reads through MiXCR, storing one row per CDR3 protein. The sample lists 300,000 to 350,000 distinct CDR3 sequences, roughly 23% occurring once.

The chain recombines TRBV12-3 or TRBV12-4 with TRBJ1-4; TRBD1 might be the D (6 bases). The receptor was derived from a woman aged 50 to 65 with Graves' hyperthyroidism. Sequencing used blood. This chain's CDR3 is CASSRSGTEKLFF. CDR3 in DNA: TGTGCCAGCAGCCGCTCCGGGACAGAAAAACTGTTTTTT.